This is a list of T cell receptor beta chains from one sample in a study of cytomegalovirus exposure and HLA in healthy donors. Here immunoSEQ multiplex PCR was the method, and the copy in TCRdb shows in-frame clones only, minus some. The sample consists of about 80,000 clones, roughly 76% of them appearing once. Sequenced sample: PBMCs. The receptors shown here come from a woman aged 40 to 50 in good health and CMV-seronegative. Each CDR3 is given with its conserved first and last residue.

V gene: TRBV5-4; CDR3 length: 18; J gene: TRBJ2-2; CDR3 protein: CASSPTPGHLPNTGELFF
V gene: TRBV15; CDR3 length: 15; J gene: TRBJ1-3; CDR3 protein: CATSTRLSSGNTIYF
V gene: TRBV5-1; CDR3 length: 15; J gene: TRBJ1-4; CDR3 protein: CASSSQQGPNEKLFF
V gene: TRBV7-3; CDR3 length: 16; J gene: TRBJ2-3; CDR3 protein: CASSSQGLVVGDTQYF
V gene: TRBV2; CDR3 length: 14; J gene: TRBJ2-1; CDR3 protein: CASKSQGNSNEQFF
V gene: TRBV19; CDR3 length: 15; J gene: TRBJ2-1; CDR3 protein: CASSIRASDYNEQFF
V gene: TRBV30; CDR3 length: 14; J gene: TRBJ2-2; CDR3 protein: CAWAQRAMGGELFF
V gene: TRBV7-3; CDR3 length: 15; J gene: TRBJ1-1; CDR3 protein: CASTADRGLNTEAFF
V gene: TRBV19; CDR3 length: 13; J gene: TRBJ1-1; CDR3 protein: CASSAQANTEAFF
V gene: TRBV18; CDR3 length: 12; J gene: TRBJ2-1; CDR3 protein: CASSLSEAEQFF
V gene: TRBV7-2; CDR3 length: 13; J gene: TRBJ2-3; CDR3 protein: CASSLPLTDTQYF
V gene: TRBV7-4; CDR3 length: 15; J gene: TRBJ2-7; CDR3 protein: CASSLERGGSYEQYF
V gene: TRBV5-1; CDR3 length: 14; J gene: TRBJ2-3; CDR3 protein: CASRLGSKRDTQYF
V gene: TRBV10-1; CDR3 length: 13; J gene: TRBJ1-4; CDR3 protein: CASSGGTNEKLFF
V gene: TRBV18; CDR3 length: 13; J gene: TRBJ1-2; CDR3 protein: CASSQEISYGYTF
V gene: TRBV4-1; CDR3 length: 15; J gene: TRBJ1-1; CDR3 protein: CASSQDRGRGTEAFF
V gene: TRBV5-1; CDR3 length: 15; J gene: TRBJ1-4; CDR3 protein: CASSLGQLTNEKLFF
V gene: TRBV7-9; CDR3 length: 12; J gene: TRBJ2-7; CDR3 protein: CASSYGSGEQYF
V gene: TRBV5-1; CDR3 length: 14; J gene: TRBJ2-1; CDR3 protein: CASSLSGRFNEQFF
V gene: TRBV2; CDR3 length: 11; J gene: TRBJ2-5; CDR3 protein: CAQGDPETQYF
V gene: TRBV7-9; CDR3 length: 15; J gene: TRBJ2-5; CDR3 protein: CASSLAGGGGKTQYF
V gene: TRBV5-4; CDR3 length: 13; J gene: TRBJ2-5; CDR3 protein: CASSLGQQETQYF
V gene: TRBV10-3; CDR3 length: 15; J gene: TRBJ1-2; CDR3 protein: CAIGGGQLINYGYTF
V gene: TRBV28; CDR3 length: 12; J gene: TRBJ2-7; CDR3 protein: CASSFGVTEQYF
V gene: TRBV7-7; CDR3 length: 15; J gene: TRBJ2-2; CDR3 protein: CASSPHPGGTGELFF
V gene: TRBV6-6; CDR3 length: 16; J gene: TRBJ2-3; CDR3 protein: CASSYGGRGGADTQYF
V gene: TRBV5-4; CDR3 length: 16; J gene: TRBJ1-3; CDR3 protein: CASSLVDRGSGNTIYF
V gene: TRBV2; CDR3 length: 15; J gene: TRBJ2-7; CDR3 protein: CASSSAGTGEYEQYF
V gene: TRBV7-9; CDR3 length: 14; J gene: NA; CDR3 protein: CASIPPGGLHEQYF
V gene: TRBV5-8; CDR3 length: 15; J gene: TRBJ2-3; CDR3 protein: CASTIAGGPSDTQYF
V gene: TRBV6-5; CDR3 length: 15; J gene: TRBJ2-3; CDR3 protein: CASSSSFSTTDTQYF
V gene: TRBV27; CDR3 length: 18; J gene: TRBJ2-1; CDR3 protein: CASSLTYPPGLSYNEQFF
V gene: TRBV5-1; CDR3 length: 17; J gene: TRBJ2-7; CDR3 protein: CASSRAGGAGGTYEQYF
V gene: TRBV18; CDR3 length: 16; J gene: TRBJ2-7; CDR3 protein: CASSLSPLEPSYEQYF
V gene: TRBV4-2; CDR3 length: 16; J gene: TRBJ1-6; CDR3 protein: CASSQEGRQGGSPLHF
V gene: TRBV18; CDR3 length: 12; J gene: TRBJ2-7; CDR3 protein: CASSPELHEQYF
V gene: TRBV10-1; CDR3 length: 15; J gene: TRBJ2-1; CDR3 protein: CASSETSGTYNEQFF
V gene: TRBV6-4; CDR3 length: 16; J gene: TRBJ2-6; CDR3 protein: CASSGTSSSGANVLTF